Listed here are 32 T cell receptor beta chains from one sample, sequenced in a study of tumor-infiltrating lymphocytes in localized non-small cell lung cancer (dated by TCRdb to about 2021). The method behind the library was the immunoSEQ multiplex PCR assay. Drawn from immuneACCESS, this table holds only the in-frame rearrangements with V and J called that TCRdb kept. Clones are partly lost; checked studies trace under half to an unresolved V gene and leave the rest unexplained. The sample includes about 12,000 clones, with around 76% observed a single time. The ten largest clones represent about a sixth of the sample. The sequencing sample was made of uninvolved lung tissue not adjacent to the tumor. The receptors derive from a human donor with non-small cell lung cancer.

The chain carries TRBV4-3 and TRBJ1-2, with unresolved D. Trimming shortened V by 0 bases and J by 4 bases, and 9 bases separated the two germline ends. The CDR3 has 14 residues. Germline V gene sequence: CDR1 LGHNA, CDR2 YSLEER. The CDR3 loop reads CASSQERVAYGYTF. The CDR3 nucleotides read TGCGCCAGCAGCCAAGAAAGGGTGGCCTATGGCTACACCTTC.

This rearrangement joins TRBV28 to TRBJ2-5, with no clear D. The germline V gene has CDR1 MDHEN and CDR2 SYDVKM. The CDR3 extends over 12 amino acids. Trimming stripped 3 bases from V and 5 bases from J, with 7 bases between. Here the CDR3 reads CASSFGLETQYF. DNA of the CDR3: TGTGCCAGCAGTTTTGGTTTGGAGACCCAGTACTTC.

Within the sample, this clone is large. J is TRBJ2-1 and V is TRBV5-6; D may be TRBD1 (5 bases). In germline, CDR1 is SGHDT, CDR2 YYEEEE. The CDR3 consists of 15 residues. Trimming took 4 bases from V and 7 from J, leaving 18 bases between them. CDR3 amino acids: CASSLTVRFPNEQFF. DNA for the CDR3: TGTGCCAGCAGCCTGACAGTAAGGTTTCCGAATGAGCAGTTCTTC. Drawing the rest from reference TRBV5-6 and TRBJ2-1, the complete variable domain is DAGVTQSPTHLIKTRGQQVTLRCSPKSGHDTVSWYQQALGQGPQFIFQYYEEEERQRGNFPDRFSGHQFPNYSSELNVNALLLGDSALYLCASSLTVRFPNEQFFGPGTRLTVL.

This clone was picked up a small number of times. V usage is TRBV7-2 and J usage is TRBJ1-1, with D possibly being TRBD1 (5 bases). The V and J ends lost 7 bases and 3 bases respectively, with 18 bases between them. This CDR3 region has 15 residues. The V gene's germline CDR1 is SGHTA and CDR2 FQGNSA. The CDR3 reads CASIPPRGRDTEAFF. The CDR3 coding sequence is TGTGCCAGCATCCCACCACGCGGCAGGGACACTGAAGCTTTCTTT.

The V call is TRBV27, the J call TRBJ1-5; 7 bases align to TRBD1. Unmatched junction bases numbered 1, after V lost 6 bases and J lost 2 bases. In germline, CDR1 is MNHEY, CDR2 SMNVEV (reference sequence). This CDR3 is built from 13 residues. The CDR3 region has the DNA TGTGCCAGCAGCACAGGGGGCAATCAGCCCCAGCATTTT. Translated: CASSTGGNQPQHF.

This clone was recorded a few times. The gene calls are TRBV21-1 and TRBJ1-2; the DNA was not compared with TRBD1, the D call given in the table. TRBV21-1 is designated a pseudogene. The CDR3 length is 14 residues. The CDR3 DNA reads as TGTGCCAGCAGCAAAGAGGCAGGTAACTATGGCTACACCTTC. Translating it yields CASSKEAGNYGYTF.

This clone is deemed medium-sized. The CDR3 region is CASSPGHANTEAFF. CDR3 coding DNA: TGTGCCAGCAGCCCGGGACACGCGAACACTGAAGCTTTCTTT. The chain recombines TRBV9 with TRBJ1-1, with D maybe TRBD1 (6 bases). The germline gives CDR1 SGDLS, CDR2 YYNGEE. The CDR3 loop spans 14 amino acids. The V and J ends lost 4 bases and 1 base respectively, with 11 bases between them.

The chain employs TRBV4-1 and TRBJ2-3; 7 bases line up with TRBD1. Germline CDR1 MGHRA, CDR2 YSYEKL. This CDR3 is 16 amino acids long. The V gene end was trimmed by 4 bases and the J gene end by 0 bases; junction bases not matched to a gene: 7. The CDR3 DNA reads as TGCGCCAGCAGCCGCAGGGGGAGCCCTAGCACAGATACGCAGTATTTT. Residues: CASSRRGSPSTDTQYF.

In nucleotides, the CDR3 is TGTGCCAGCAGCCGTCAGGAGATGAACACTGAAGCTTTCTTT. This sequence encodes CASSRQEMNTEAFF. The rearrangement links TRBV11-1 to TRBJ1-1; no firm D call. CDR1 SGHAT and CDR2 FQDESV come from the germline V gene (reference sequence). The V end lost 5 bases, the J end lost 0 bases, and 10 bases lay between the germline ends. The CDR3 sequence is 14 residues long.

The rearrangement links TRBV19 to TRBJ2-7, with 11 bases identical to TRBD1. The CDR3 has 14 amino acids. The V gene's germline CDR1 is LNHDA and CDR2 SQIVND (reference sequence). J lost 1 base, V lost 10 bases, and 6 bases had no gene match. Written as DNA, the CDR3 is TGTGCCACCAGACGGGACAGGGGGTCCTACGAGCAGTACTTC. It encodes CATRRDRGSYEQYF.

Within the sample, this clone is medium-sized. The chain couples TRBV28 to TRBJ1-5; 9 bases line up with TRBD1. Germline CDR1 MDHEN, CDR2 SYDVKM. The J segment lost 4 bases and the V segment lost 3 bases, leaving 1 base of the junction unmatched. The CDR3 spans 14 residues. The CDR3 is CASSLDRGNQPQHF. The DNA for the CDR3 is TGTGCCAGCAGTTTGGACAGGGGTAATCAGCCCCAGCATTTT.

The chain couples TRBV10-3 to TRBJ2-7; 7 bases match TRBD1. Germline V CDR1 and CDR2: ENHRY, SYGVKD. J gave up 6 bases and V 3 bases, and 11 bases lay outside the gene matches. The CDR3 totals 15 residues. The CDR3 sequence is CAISEETGYRGEQYF. CDR3 sequence (DNA): TGTGCCATCAGTGAAGAGACAGGGTATCGAGGCGAGCAGTACTTC.

The V gene is TRBV6-5, the J gene TRBJ2-7; tentatively, D is TRBD2 (5 bases). CDR3 length: 13 residues. CDR1 is MNHEY, CDR2 SVGAGI, per germline. V was trimmed by 5 bases and J by 2 bases, leaving 10 bases between them. Here the CDR3 DNA reads TGTGCCAGCAGTATAGGACTCACCTACGAGCAGTACTTC. Translating gives CASSIGLTYEQYF.

The table lists this clone with a few counts. This chain links TRBV6-5 with TRBJ2-5; D may be TRBD1 or TRBD2 (5 bases each). Germline V gives CDR1 MNHEY, CDR2 SVGAGI. The CDR3 spans 15 residues. The germline V and J ends were trimmed by 5 bases and 2 bases, with 15 bases remaining between them. The CDR3 is CASSTRPGRQETQYF. CDR3 coding DNA: TGTGCCAGCAGTACTCGCCCGGGACGTCAAGAGACCCAGTACTTC.

The chain uses TRBV30 and TRBJ1-6, with D perhaps matching TRBD1 (5 bases). Germline V gene lookup returns CDR1 GTSNPN and CDR2 SVGIG (reference sequence). CDR3 length: 13 residues. Deletions cut 4 bases from V and 5 bases from J, with 9 bases between. This chain's CDR3 is CAWMGPHNSPLHF. The DNA of the CDR3 is TGTGCCTGGATGGGACCGCATAATTCACCCCTCCACTTT.

V and J are TRBV30 and TRBJ1-2, with unresolved D. Trimming removed 4 bases at V and 5 bases at J, with 11 bases between. The CDR3 has 12 amino acids. The germline V gene has CDR1 GTSNPN and CDR2 SVGIG (reference sequence). The CDR3, as DNA: TGTGCCTGGATGTGGGTTGGGTATGGCTACACCTTC. Amino acids: CAWMWVGYGYTF. Full variable domain (outside the CDR3, taken from reference TRBV30 and TRBJ1-2): SQTIHQWPATLVQPVGSPLSLECTVEGTSNPNLYWYRQAAGRGLQLLFYSVGIGQISSEVPQNLSASRPQDRQFILSSKKLLLSDSGFYLCAWMWVGYGYTFGSGTRLTVV.

In this sample, this clone turned up once. The chain combines TRBV29-1 with TRBJ2-3; 13 bases fit TRBD2. The V and J ends lost 6 bases and 0 bases, in that order; junction bases with no gene match: 6. CDR3 length equals 16 residues. The germline CDR1 and CDR2 sequences are SQVTM and ANQGSEA. The DNA of the CDR3 is TGCAGCGTAGGGACTAGCGGGACCTCTAGCACAGATACGCAGTATTTT. Amino acids: CSVGTSGTSSTDTQYF.

The rearrangement links TRBV19 to TRBJ2-5; 11 nucleotides align to TRBD2. The CDR3 is 16 amino acids. Trimming cost V 4 bases and J 6 bases; bases outside gene matches: 10. The germline gives CDR1 LNHDA, CDR2 SQIVND (reference sequence). For the CDR3, the DNA is TGTGCCAGTAGTAAGGGACTAGCGGATTTCGGGCAGACCCAGTACTTC. The encoded protein is CASSKGLADFGQTQYF.

The rearrangement links TRBV5-1 to TRBJ1-1; no definite D call. This CDR3 spans 14 amino acids. V was trimmed by 6 bases and J by 3 bases, leaving 15 bases between them. Per germline, CDR1 SGHRS and CDR2 YFSETQ. CDR3 sequence reads: CASKQNSEYTEAFF. CDR3 DNA sequence: TGCGCCAGCAAACAGAACTCGGAATACACTGAAGCTTTCTTT.

The chain couples TRBV6-5 to TRBJ2-1; no clear D gene. Trimming shortened V by 6 bases and J by 2 bases, and 11 bases separated the two germline ends. The CDR3 runs to 14 residues. In germline, CDR1 is MNHEY, CDR2 SVGAGI. The CDR3 spells CASRLQGTYNEQFF. CDR3 bases: TGTGCCAGCAGATTGCAAGGTACCTACAATGAGCAGTTCTTC.

The chain combines TRBV19 with TRBJ1-1; D might be TRBD1 (6 bases). Germline CDR1 LNHDA, CDR2 SQIVND (reference sequence). The CDR3 covers 16 residues. V was clipped by 5 bases and J by 6 bases, with 22 bases between them. The CDR3 is CASSPGLGRGSPEAFF. The DNA for the CDR3 is TGTGCCAGTAGTCCAGGTCTGGGCAGGGGATCTCCTGAAGCTTTCTTT.

The CDR3 coding sequence is TGTGCCAGCAGCCCCCAGGGGGGTTCCTATGGCTACACCTTC. As protein: CASSPQGGSYGYTF. This rearrangement joins TRBV6-5 to TRBJ1-2, with 7 bases aligning to TRBD1. The ends lost 6 bases at V and 4 bases at J; junction bases unmatched: 8. The germline V gene encodes CDR1 MNHEY and CDR2 SVGAGI. The CDR3 loop spans 14 amino acids.

The genes are TRBV7-2 and TRBJ1-2, with a possible D match to TRBD1 (5 bases). In germline, CDR1 is SGHTA, CDR2 FQGNSA. Trimming cost V 5 bases and J 6 bases, with 13 bases left between them. The CDR3 has 13 residues. CDR3 protein: CASSPTGGDGYTF. Here the CDR3 DNA reads TGTGCCAGCAGCCCCACCGGAGGGGATGGCTACACCTTC. The full variable domain, in which reference TRBV7-2 and TRBJ1-2 provide the parts outside the CDR3, is GAGVSQSPSNKVTEKGKDVELRCDPISGHTALYWYRQSLGQGLEFLIYFQGNSAPDKSGLPSDRFSAERTGGSVSTLTIQRTQQEDSAVYLCASSPTGGDGYTFGSGTRLTVV.

The gene calls are TRBV10-1 and TRBJ2-3, with 9 bases aligning to TRBD2. The CDR3 is made up of 15 amino acids. V was pared by 0 bases and J by 5 bases, with 3 bases of the junction left unmatched. Germline V lookup: CDR1 WNHNN, CDR2 SYGVQD (reference sequence). In DNA form, the CDR3 reads TGCGCCAGCAGTGAGTCGAGACTAGCGGAAGATACGCAGTATTTT. Translated: CASSESRLAEDTQYF.

The chain links TRBV5-1 to TRBJ2-5; D gene unclear. The V gene lost 0 bases and the J gene lost 5 bases, with 8 bases spanning the gap. CDR3 length: 13 residues. The germline V gene encodes CDR1 SGHRS and CDR2 YFSETQ. The CDR3 DNA follows: TGCGCCAGCAGCTTGGTTGGTGGGGAGACCCAGTACTTC. Its translation is CASSLVGGETQYF.

The chain links TRBV2 to TRBJ1-2, with 7 bases that match TRBD1. There are 14 residues in the CDR3. Germline V lookup: CDR1 SNHLY, CDR2 FYNNEI. J lost 8 bases, V lost 10 bases, and 16 bases had no gene match. CDR3 sequence reads: CATRLGGDLYGYTF. The CDR3 bases are TGTGCCACCCGCCTAGGGGGCGACCTCTACGGCTACACCTTC. Based on the CDR3 plus reference TRBV2 and TRBJ1-2, the full variable domain is EPEVTQTPSHQVTQMGQEVILRCVPISNHLYFYWYRQILGQKVEFLVSFYNNEISEKSEIFDDQFSVERPDGSNFTLKIRSTKLEDSAMYFCATRLGGDLYGYTFGSGTRLTVV.

The chain recombines TRBV6-1 with TRBJ1-2; 7 bases align to TRBD1. The V and J ends lost 2 bases and 4 bases, in that order; junction bases with no gene match: 4. Looked up from germline, CDR1 is MNHNS and CDR2 is SASEGT. The CDR3 consists of 14 residues. The CDR3 loop is CASSEPRGVYGYTF. The CDR3 region has the DNA TGTGCCAGCAGTGAACCCAGGGGGGTCTATGGCTACACCTTC.

This clone was seen a few times. J is TRBJ2-2 and V is TRBV7-6; perhaps TRBD2 as D (6 bases). V was pared by 3 bases and J by 1 base, with 9 bases between. The V gene's germline CDR1 is SGHVS and CDR2 FNYEAQ. The CDR3 extends over 15 amino acids. The CDR3 DNA sequence: TGTGCCAGCAGCTTCGGGGGTGGGAACACCGGGGAGCTGTTTTTT. The encoded protein is CASSFGGGNTGELFF.

This clone occurred once. The J gene is TRBJ1-2, the V gene TRBV27; D is unresolved. The V gene's germline CDR1 is MNHEY and CDR2 SMNVEV (reference sequence). V lost 3 bases and J lost 0, with 5 bases in between. The CDR3 length is 13 residues. DNA of the CDR3: TGTGCCAGCAGTTTGCAGGCTAACTATGGCTACACCTTC. This encodes CASSLQANYGYTF.

V and J are TRBV6-1 and TRBJ2-7; 7 nucleotides agree with TRBD2. V trimming: 6 bases; J trimming: 6 bases; junction bases outside the gene matches: 5. Germline-derived CDR1 and CDR2 are MNHNS and SASEGT. The CDR3 runs to 12 residues. CDR3 protein: CASREGLREQYF. The DNA of the CDR3 is TGTGCCAGCAGGGAGGGACTACGCGAGCAGTACTTC.

This chain links TRBV6-1 with TRBJ1-2; a weak D match, TRBD1 (5 bases). Looked up from germline, CDR1 is MNHNS and CDR2 is SASEGT. This CDR3 has 13 residues. V was shortened by 11 bases and J by 7 bases, with 20 bases between the two germline ends. CDR3 coding DNA: TGTGCCCCAAGGGAGGGGCGGGTCGGTGGCTACACCTTC. It translates to CAPREGRVGGYTF.

J is TRBJ2-3 and V is TRBV10-3; a weak D match, TRBD2 (5 bases). The germline V gene encodes CDR1 ENHRY and CDR2 SYGVKD. CDR3 length equals 14 residues. V lost 6 bases to trimming and J lost 0 bases, with 10 bases between them. The CDR3 coding sequence is TGTGCCATCAGGGAGGACTTCAGCACAGATACGCAGTATTTT. This sequence encodes CAIREDFSTDTQYF.